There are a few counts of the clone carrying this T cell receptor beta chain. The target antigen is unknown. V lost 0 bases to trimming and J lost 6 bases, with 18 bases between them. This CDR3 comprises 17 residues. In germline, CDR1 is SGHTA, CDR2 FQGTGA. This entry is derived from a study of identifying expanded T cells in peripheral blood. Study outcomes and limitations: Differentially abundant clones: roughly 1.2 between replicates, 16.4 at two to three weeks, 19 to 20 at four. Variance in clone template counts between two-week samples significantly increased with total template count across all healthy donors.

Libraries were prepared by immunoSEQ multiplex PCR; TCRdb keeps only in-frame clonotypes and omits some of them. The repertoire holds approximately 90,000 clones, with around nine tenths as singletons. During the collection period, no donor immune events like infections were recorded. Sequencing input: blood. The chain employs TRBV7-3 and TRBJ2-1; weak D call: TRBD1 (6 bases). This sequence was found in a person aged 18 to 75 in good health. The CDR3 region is CASSLTSWTDQANEQFF. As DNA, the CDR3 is TGTGCCAGCAGCTTAACATCTTGGACAGACCAGGCCAATGAGCAGTTCTTC.